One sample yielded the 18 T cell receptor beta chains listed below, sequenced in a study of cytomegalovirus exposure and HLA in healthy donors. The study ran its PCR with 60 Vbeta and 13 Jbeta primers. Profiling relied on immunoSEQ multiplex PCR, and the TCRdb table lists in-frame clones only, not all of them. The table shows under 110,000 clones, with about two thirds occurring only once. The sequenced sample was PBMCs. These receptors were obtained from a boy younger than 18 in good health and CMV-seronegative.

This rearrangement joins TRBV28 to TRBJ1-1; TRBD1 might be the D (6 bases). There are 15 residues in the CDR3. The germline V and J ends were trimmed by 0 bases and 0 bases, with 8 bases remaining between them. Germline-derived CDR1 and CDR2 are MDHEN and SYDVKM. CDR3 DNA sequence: TGTGCCAGCAGTTTATGGGGGGCCATGAACACTGAAGCTTTCTTT. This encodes CASSLWGAMNTEAFF.

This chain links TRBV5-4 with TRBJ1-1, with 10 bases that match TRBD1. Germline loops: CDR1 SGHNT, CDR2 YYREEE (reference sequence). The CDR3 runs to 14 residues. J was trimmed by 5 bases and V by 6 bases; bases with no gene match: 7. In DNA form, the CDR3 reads TGTGCCAGCATGACAGGGGGCGGGAGGACTGAAGCTTTCTTT. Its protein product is CASMTGGGRTEAFF.

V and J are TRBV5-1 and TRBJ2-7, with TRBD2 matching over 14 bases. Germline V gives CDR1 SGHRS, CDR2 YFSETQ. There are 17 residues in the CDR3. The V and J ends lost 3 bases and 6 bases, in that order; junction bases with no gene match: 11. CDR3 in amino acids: CASSSPRGTSGSGEQYF. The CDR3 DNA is TGCGCCAGCAGCTCGCCCCGAGGGACTAGCGGGAGCGGCGAGCAGTACTTC.

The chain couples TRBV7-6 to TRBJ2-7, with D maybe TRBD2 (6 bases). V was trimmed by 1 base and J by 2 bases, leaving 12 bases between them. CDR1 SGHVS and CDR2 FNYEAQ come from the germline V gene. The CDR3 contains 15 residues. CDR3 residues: CASSLDEGLTYEQYF. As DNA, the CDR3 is TGTGCCAGCAGCTTAGATGAGGGACTTACCTACGAGCAGTACTTC. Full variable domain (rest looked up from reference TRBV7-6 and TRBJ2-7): GAGVSQSPRYKVTKRGQDVALRCDPISGHVSLYWYRQALGQGPEFLTYFNYEAQQDKSGLPNDRFSAERPEGSISTLTIQRTEQRDSAMYRCASSLDEGLTYEQYFGPGTRLTVT.

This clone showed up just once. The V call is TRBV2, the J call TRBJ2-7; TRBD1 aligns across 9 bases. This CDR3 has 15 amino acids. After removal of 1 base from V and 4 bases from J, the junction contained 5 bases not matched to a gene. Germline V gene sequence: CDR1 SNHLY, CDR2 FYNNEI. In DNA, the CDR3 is TGTGCCAGCAGTGAAGGCACAGGGGGCATATACGAGCAGTACTTC. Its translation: CASSEGTGGIYEQYF.

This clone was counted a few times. This chain's CDR3 is CASTRLAGAYEQYF. CDR3 nucleotides: TGTGCCAGCACCAGACTAGCGGGCGCCTACGAGCAGTACTTC. The chain combines TRBV11-3 with TRBJ2-7; 10 bases fit TRBD2. Losses at the gene ends were 7 bases for V and 2 bases for J; bases not matched to a gene: 5. CDR3 length equals 14 residues. CDR1 is SGHNT, CDR2 YENEEA, per germline. The variable domain in full, completed from reference TRBV11-3 and TRBJ2-7, reads EAGVVQSPRYKIIEKKQPVAFWCNPISGHNTLYWYLQNLGQGPELLIRYENEEAVDDSQLPKDRFSAERLKGVDSTLKIQPAELGDSAVYLCASTRLAGAYEQYFGPGTRLTVT.

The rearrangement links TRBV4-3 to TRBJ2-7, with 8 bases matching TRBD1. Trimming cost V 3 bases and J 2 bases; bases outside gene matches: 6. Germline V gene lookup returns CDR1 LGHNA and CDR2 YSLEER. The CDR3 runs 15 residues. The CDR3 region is CASSHITGGTYEQYF. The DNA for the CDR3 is TGCGCCAGCAGCCACATCACAGGGGGGACCTACGAGCAGTACTTC.

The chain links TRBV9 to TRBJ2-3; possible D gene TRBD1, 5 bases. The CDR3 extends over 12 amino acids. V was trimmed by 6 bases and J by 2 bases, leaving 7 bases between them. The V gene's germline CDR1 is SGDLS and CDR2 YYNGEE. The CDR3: CASKGNTDTQYF. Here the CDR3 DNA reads TGTGCCAGCAAGGGGAACACAGATACGCAGTATTTT.

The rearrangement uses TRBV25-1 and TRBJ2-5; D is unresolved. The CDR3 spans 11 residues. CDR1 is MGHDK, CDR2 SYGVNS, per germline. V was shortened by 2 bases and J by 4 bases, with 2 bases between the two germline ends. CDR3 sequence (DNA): TGTGCCAGCAGTGAACTAGAGACCCAGTACTTC. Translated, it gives CASSELETQYF.

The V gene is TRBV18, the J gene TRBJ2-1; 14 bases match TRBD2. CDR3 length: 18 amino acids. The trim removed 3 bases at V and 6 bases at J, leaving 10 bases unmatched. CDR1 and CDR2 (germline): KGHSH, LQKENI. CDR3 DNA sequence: TGTGCCAGCTCACCCACCTGGACTAGCGGGAGGAACATCAATGAGCAGTTCTTC. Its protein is CASSPTWTSGRNINEQFF.

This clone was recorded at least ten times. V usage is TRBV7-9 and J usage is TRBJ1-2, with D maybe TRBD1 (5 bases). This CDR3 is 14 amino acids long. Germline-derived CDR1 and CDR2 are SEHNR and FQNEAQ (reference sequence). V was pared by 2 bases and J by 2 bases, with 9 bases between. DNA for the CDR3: TGTGCCAGCAGCTTACAGGGTCCCAACTATGGCTACACCTTC. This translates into CASSLQGPNYGYTF.

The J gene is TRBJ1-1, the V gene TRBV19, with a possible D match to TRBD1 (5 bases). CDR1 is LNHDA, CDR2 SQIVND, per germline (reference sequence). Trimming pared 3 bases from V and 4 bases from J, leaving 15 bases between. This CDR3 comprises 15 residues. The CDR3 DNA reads TGTGCCAGTAGTATTGACAGCCTTAGGGGCACTGAAGCTTTCTTT. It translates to CASSIDSLRGTEAFF.

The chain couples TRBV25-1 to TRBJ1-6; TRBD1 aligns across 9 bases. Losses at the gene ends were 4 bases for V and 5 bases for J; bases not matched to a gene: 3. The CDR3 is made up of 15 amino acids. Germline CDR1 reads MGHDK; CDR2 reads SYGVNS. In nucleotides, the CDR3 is TGTGCCAGCAGTGCGAGGGACAGGGATAATTCACCCCTCCACTTT. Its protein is CASSARDRDNSPLHF. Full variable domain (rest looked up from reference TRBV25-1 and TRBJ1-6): EADIYQTPRYLVIGTGKKITLECSQTMGHDKMYWYQQDPGMELHLIHYSYGVNSTEKGDLSSESTVSRIRTEHFPLTLESARPSHTSQYLCASSARDRDNSPLHFGNGTRLTVT.

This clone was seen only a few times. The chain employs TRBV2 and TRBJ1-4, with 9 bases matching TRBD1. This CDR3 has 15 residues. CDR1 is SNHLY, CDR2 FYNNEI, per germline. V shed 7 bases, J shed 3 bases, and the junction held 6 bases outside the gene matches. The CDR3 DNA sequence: TGTGCCAGCATCTCCCGGGACAGGGCTAATGAAAAACTGTTTTTT. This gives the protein CASISRDRANEKLFF.

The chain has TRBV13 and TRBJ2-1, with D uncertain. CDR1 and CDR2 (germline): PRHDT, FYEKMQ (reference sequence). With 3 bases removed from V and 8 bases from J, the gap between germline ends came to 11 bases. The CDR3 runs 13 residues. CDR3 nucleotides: TGTGCCAGCAGCTTCCAACCTCGGGATGAGCAGTTCTTC. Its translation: CASSFQPRDEQFF.

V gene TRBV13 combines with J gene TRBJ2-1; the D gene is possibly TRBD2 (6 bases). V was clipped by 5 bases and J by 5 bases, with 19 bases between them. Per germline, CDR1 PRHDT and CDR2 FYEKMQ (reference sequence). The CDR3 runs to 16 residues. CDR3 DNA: TGTGCCAGCAGCAGAATCGGGACTGACCTCGACAATGAGCAGTTCTTC. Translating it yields CASSRIGTDLDNEQFF.

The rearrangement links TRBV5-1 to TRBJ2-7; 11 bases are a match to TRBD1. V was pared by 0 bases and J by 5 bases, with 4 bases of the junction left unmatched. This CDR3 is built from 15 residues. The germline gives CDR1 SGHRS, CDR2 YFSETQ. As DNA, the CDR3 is TGCGCCAGCAGCTTGGCCGGACAGGGGGCCAACGAGCAGTACTTC. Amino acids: CASSLAGQGANEQYF.

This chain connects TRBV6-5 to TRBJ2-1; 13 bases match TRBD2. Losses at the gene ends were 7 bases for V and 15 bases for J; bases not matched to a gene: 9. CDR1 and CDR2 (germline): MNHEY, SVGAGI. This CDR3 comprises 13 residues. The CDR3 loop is CASTLGLAGEWFF. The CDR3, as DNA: TGTGCCAGCACCCTAGGACTAGCGGGAGAATGGTTCTTC.